The 27 T cell receptor beta chains in this list originate from one sample, sequenced in a study of blood T cell repertoires in COVID-19. TCRdb's copy holds only in-frame clones and misses some; the assay was immunoSEQ multiplex PCR. The data show more than 250,000 clones, about nine tenths seen once. Sequencing input: peripheral blood. These receptors all come from a middle-aged man with active or convalescent COVID-19.

The rearrangement joins TRBV6-2 or TRBV6-3 to TRBJ1-1, with 9 bases that match TRBD1. Germline V gives CDR1 MNHEY, CDR2 SVGEGT. V was clipped by 4 bases and J by 0 bases; unmatched bases: 3. This CDR3 comprises 15 residues. This CDR3 is CASSLDRGMNTEAFF. DNA for the CDR3: TGTGCCAGCAGTTTGGACAGGGGTATGAACACTGAAGCTTTCTTT.

This clone came up once. The chain combines TRBV19 with TRBJ2-7; 8 nucleotides agree with TRBD1. The CDR3 spans 15 residues. V gave up 3 bases and J gave up 2 bases; unmatched junction bases: 6. CDR1 is LNHDA, CDR2 SQIVND, per germline (reference sequence). CDR3 bases: TGTGCCAGTAGTATTCGGGCAGGGGGCCCCTACGAGCAGTACTTC. It yields the protein CASSIRAGGPYEQYF.

This clone showed up just once. The chain is built from TRBV4-3 and TRBJ2-7, with TRBD2 matching 7 bases. The CDR3 covers 14 residues. V lost 1 base and J lost 0; bases outside the gene matches: 0. In germline, CDR1 is LGHNA, CDR2 YSLEER. In DNA form, the CDR3 reads TGCGCCAGCAGCCAAGGCGGGGGCTCCTACGAGCAGTACTTC. Its translation: CASSQGGGSYEQYF.

This clone was recorded a few times. The CDR3, as DNA: TGTGCCACACGTTCGCATTCAGGGAACACCGGGGAGCTGTTTTTT. Protein sequence: CATRSHSGNTGELFF. The J gene is TRBJ2-2, the V gene TRBV24-1; D is unclear. Germline-derived CDR1 and CDR2 are KGHDR and SFDVKD. V lost 10 bases and J lost 1, with 15 bases in between. The CDR3 sequence is 15 residues long.

Written as DNA, the CDR3 is TGTGCCAGCTCACCCGGGGGGGTACAGTTTGAAAAACTGTTTTTT. Protein product: CASSPGGVQFEKLFF. The chain recombines TRBV18 with TRBJ1-4; possible D gene TRBD1, 5 bases. The CDR3 extends over 15 amino acids. Trimming took off 3 bases at V and 7 bases at J, with 15 bases between the two ends. CDR1 KGHSH and CDR2 LQKENI come from the germline V gene.

The rearrangement links TRBV19 to TRBJ2-5; D call uncertain. The CDR3 runs to 14 residues. CDR1 LNHDA and CDR2 SQIVND come from the germline V gene (reference sequence). Trimming left V 1 base short and J 5 bases short, with 11 bases between. CDR3 region: CASSIGPGAETQYF. CDR3 coding DNA: TGTGCCAGTAGTATAGGCCCGGGTGCGGAGACCCAGTACTTC.

This clone was counted between two and nine times. This sequence joins TRBV4-3 and TRBJ1-6; TRBD1 matches 7 bases. V lost 1 base and J lost 14; bases outside the gene matches: 5. The germline gives CDR1 LGHNA, CDR2 YSLEER. This CDR3 contains 13 residues. The DNA for the CDR3 is TGCGCCAGCAGCCAAGGACAGGGTTTCACCCTCCACTTT. Protein sequence: CASSQGQGFTLHF.

The chain couples TRBV28 to TRBJ1-2; possibly TRBD1 for D (5 bases). CDR3 length: 14 residues. V lost 6 bases, J lost 0 bases, and 11 bases lay in between. Per the germline V gene, CDR1 is MDHEN and CDR2 is SYDVKM. The CDR3 loop reads CASSPAGANYGYTF. The CDR3 DNA reads as TGTGCCAGCAGCCCGGCGGGGGCTAACTATGGCTACACCTTC.

This clone was counted a few times. V usage is TRBV28 and J usage is TRBJ2-7; TRBD1 matches at 7 bases. V gave up 5 bases and J gave up 4 bases; unmatched junction bases: 8. The V gene's germline CDR1 is MDHEN and CDR2 SYDVKM. This CDR3 is built from 14 residues. CDR3 in amino acids: CASSTLTGIYEQYF. The CDR3 DNA reads TGTGCCAGCAGTACCCTGACAGGGATATACGAGCAGTACTTC.

The V and J genes are TRBV2 and TRBJ1-6, with D possibly TRBD1 on 5 matching bases. This CDR3 is built from 15 residues. Deletions cut 7 bases from V and 6 bases from J, with 16 bases between. Germline V gene sequence: CDR1 SNHLY, CDR2 FYNNEI. The CDR3 DNA reads TGTGCCAGCAACGACGACGGGGGGTCTAATTCACCCCTCCACTTT. Its protein is CASNDDGGSNSPLHF.

There are a few counts of this clone. V and J are TRBV5-5 and TRBJ1-4; D possibly corresponds to TRBD1 (5 bases). The germline gives CDR1 SGHKS, CDR2 YYEKEE (reference sequence). CDR3 size: 15 residues. Trimming removed 2 bases at V and 6 bases at J, with 14 bases between. This chain's CDR3 is CASSFKRGGDEKLFF. Here the CDR3 DNA reads TGTGCCAGCAGCTTTAAACGGGGGGGTGATGAAAAACTGTTTTTT.

The J gene is TRBJ2-7, the V gene TRBV13; possibly TRBD2 for D (6 bases). Germline V lookup: CDR1 PRHDT, CDR2 FYEKMQ (reference sequence). Trimming shortened V by 0 bases and J by 0 bases, and 6 bases separated the two germline ends. The CDR3 has 14 residues. DNA for the CDR3: TGTGCCAGCAGCTTAGGGGGGGGCTCCTACGAGCAGTACTTC. It encodes CASSLGGGSYEQYF.

The V call is TRBV11-3, the J call TRBJ2-5; 7 bases map to TRBD1. V shed 5 bases, J shed 8 bases, and the junction held 11 bases outside the gene matches. CDR1 and CDR2 from the germline V gene are SGHNT and YENEEA. This CDR3 has 14 residues. CDR3 amino acids: CASSLEGGGGTQYF. CDR3 bases: TGTGCCAGCAGCCTCGAAGGGGGCGGAGGAACCCAGTACTTC.

The V gene is TRBV2, the J gene TRBJ1-5, with D perhaps TRBD1 (5 bases). The CDR3 spans 13 residues. Per germline, CDR1 SNHLY and CDR2 FYNNEI. V lost 4 bases to trimming and J lost 4 bases, with 8 bases between them. CDR3 bases: TGTGCCAGCAGTGTGAGACAGAATCAGCCCCAGCATTTT. Its protein is CASSVRQNQPQHF.

The chain combines TRBV2 with TRBJ1-2, with TRBD1 matching 8 bases. The ends lost 9 bases at V and 6 bases at J; junction bases unmatched: 21. The CDR3 has 17 amino acids. Germline V gives CDR1 SNHLY, CDR2 FYNNEI. The CDR3, as DNA: TGTGCCAGTCAAGAGCCCCTTACCTGGACAGGGAGCGATGGCTACACCTTC. Amino acids: CASQEPLTWTGSDGYTF. Complete variable domain (other parts from reference TRBV2 and TRBJ1-2): EPEVTQTPSHQVTQMGQEVILRCVPISNHLYFYWYRQILGQKVEFLVSFYNNEISEKSEIFDDQFSVERPDGSNFTLKIRSTKLEDSAMYFCASQEPLTWTGSDGYTFGSGTRLTVV.

The gene calls are TRBV18 and TRBJ2-5; D might be TRBD2 (5 bases). V lost 1 base, J lost 7 bases, and 19 bases lay in between. The CDR3 has 16 residues. Looked up from germline, CDR1 is KGHSH and CDR2 is LQKENI. The CDR3 DNA reads as TGTGCCAGCTCACCACGACTATCGAGAGGCCAGGTGACCCAGTACTTC. Its translation is CASSPRLSRGQVTQYF.

V is TRBV30 and J is TRBJ2-3; D perhaps matches TRBD1 (6 bases). CDR3 size: 15 residues. In germline, CDR1 is GTSNPN, CDR2 SVGIG (reference sequence). V was shortened by 0 bases and J by 2 bases, with 12 bases between the two germline ends. The CDR3 nucleotides read TGTGCCTGGAGTGTTCAACAGGGACCCACAGATACGCAGTATTTT. Amino acid sequence: CAWSVQQGPTDTQYF. Full variable domain (outside the CDR3, taken from reference TRBV30 and TRBJ2-3): SQTIHQWPATLVQPVGSPLSLECTVEGTSNPNLYWYRQAAGRGLQLLFYSVGIGQISSEVPQNLSASRPQDRQFILSSKKLLLSDSGFYLCAWSVQQGPTDTQYFGPGTRLTVL.

This rearrangement joins TRBV23-1 to TRBJ1-6; D remains unclear. TRBV23-1 is labeled an ORF, and its function is uncertain. V was shortened by 8 bases and J by 0 bases, with 17 bases between the two germline ends. CDR3 length: 17 amino acids. In DNA form, the CDR3 reads TGCGCCAGCGAATCCACGAGGCGATTCTCCTATAATTCACCCCTCCACTTT. This codes for CASESTRRFSYNSPLHF.

The CDR3 sequence: CASSGGQGGETQYF. Written as DNA, the CDR3 is TGTGCCAGCAGTGGGGGACAGGGAGGAGAGACCCAGTACTTC. The gene calls are TRBV2 and TRBJ2-5; 9 nucleotides agree with TRBD1. Germline CDR1 and CDR2: SNHLY and FYNNEI. The CDR3 spans 14 residues. J was trimmed by 4 bases and V by 4 bases; bases with no gene match: 4.

Remarks on this clone: Other DNA sequences from this sample encode an identical CDR3 as well. The rearrangement uses TRBV5-1 and TRBJ1-2; weak D call: TRBD1 (5 bases). The germline V gene encodes CDR1 SGHRS and CDR2 YFSETQ. This CDR3 contains 13 residues. The ends were cut back, 0 bases at V and 5 bases at J, with 8 bases in the middle. DNA of the CDR3: TGCGCCAGCAGCTTGGAGGGGCTGTATGGCTACACCTTC. The encoded protein is CASSLEGLYGYTF.

The chain combines TRBV10-3 with TRBJ1-6, with D possibly matching TRBD1 (5 bases). Germline V gene lookup returns CDR1 ENHRY and CDR2 SYGVKD. V lost 11 bases and J 7 bases, leaving 15 bases between the germline ends. The CDR3 is 13 amino acids. The CDR3 spells CASRTLINSPLHF. CDR3 nucleotide sequence: TGTGCCTCCCGGACATTGATCAATTCACCCCTCCACTTT.

This clone was found once. The chain joins TRBV5-1 to TRBJ1-4; 11 bases are shared with TRBD1. The CDR3 consists of 14 residues. Trimming at V came to 4 bases and at J to 8 bases, leaving 4 bases not matched to a gene. The germline V gene encodes CDR1 SGHRS and CDR2 YFSETQ. The CDR3 spells CASSQGQGGEKLFF. The CDR3 DNA reads as TGCGCCAGCAGCCAGGGACAGGGGGGAGAAAAACTGTTTTTT. Drawing the rest from reference TRBV5-1 and TRBJ1-4, the complete variable domain is KAGVTQTPRYLIKTRGQQVTLSCSPISGHRSVSWYQQTPGQGLQFLFEYFSETQRNKGNFPGRFSGRQFSNSRSEMNVSTLELGDSALYLCASSQGQGGEKLFFGSGTQLSVL.

V and J are TRBV19 and TRBJ2-1; perhaps TRBD2 as D (5 bases). Trimming took off 3 bases at V and 3 bases at J, with 12 bases between the two ends. CDR3 size: 15 residues. Germline V gene sequence: CDR1 LNHDA, CDR2 SQIVND (reference sequence). This CDR3 reads CASSMLRAIYNEQFF. The DNA for the CDR3 is TGTGCCAGTAGTATGTTGCGGGCAATCTACAATGAGCAGTTCTTC.

This chain joins TRBV7-2 and TRBJ2-1; 11 nucleotides agree with TRBD2. The CDR3 spans 15 residues. V dropped 5 bases and J dropped 10; count of bases not matched to a gene: 10. Germline-derived CDR1 and CDR2 are SGHTA and FQGNSA. CDR3 amino acids: CASSAASGRRVEQFF. The CDR3 DNA sequence: TGTGCCAGCAGCGCCGCTAGCGGGAGGAGGGTGGAGCAGTTCTTC.

The chain employs TRBV25-1 and TRBJ2-3; 8 nucleotides line up with TRBD2. J was trimmed by 0 bases and V by 1 base; bases with no gene match: 3. Germline lookup yields CDR1 MGHDK and CDR2 SYGVNS. The CDR3 has 16 amino acids. The CDR3 here is CASSEWLAGSTDTQYF. The DNA for the CDR3 is TGTGCCAGCAGTGAATGGCTAGCGGGCAGCACAGATACGCAGTATTTT.

This sequence joins TRBV5-4 and TRBJ1-4, with D uncertain. V was clipped by 3 bases and J by 2 bases, with 11 bases between them. The CDR3 runs 15 residues. The germline gives CDR1 SGHNT, CDR2 YYREEE (reference sequence). The CDR3 region has the DNA TGTGCCAGCAGCTCCACCGGAGGGACTAATGAAAAACTGTTTTTT. Protein: CASSSTGGTNEKLFF.

V gene TRBV12-3 or TRBV12-4 combines with J gene TRBJ1-2; TRBD1 matches at 7 bases. V lost 6 bases to trimming and J lost 4 bases; unmatched junction nucleotides: 5. This CDR3 has 13 amino acids. CDR3: CASRLTGAYGYTF. CDR3 in DNA: TGTGCCAGCAGGCTCACAGGGGCCTATGGCTACACCTTC.